This is a list of T cell receptor beta chains from one sample in a study of regulatory T cells in long-lasting Graves disease. TCRdb passed the multiplex PCR reads through MiXCR, listing each CDR3 protein once. Here the sample spans about 460,000 distinct CDR3 sequences, roughly 15% being singletons. The same sample was also used in a study of T cells in Graves' hyperthyroidism and ophthalmopathy.

Sequenced material: peripheral blood mononuclear cells (PBMCs), taken at new diagnosis, from a patient treated with antithyroid drugs. The receptors here all came from a woman in her forties or fifties with Graves disease. The CDR3 runs from the conserved cysteine through the conserved F or W. D genes are given only for firm matches. Size is stated for part of the rows, as once, few or many counts, or as a class when the clone is expanded.

v_call	d_call	clone_size	j_call	cdr3_nt	cdr3_aa
TRBV12-3/TRBV12-4	TRBD2	many	TRBJ2-2	TGTGCCGGGTACAATAGCGGGAGGGCCCTTACCGGGGAGCTGTTTTTT	CAGYNSGRALTGELFF
TRBV11-3	.	few	TRBJ2-5	TGTGCCAGCAGCTTCGGTGGGGGCATTACCGGGGAGACCCAGTACTTC	CASSFGGGITGETQYF
TRBV2	.	.	TRBJ2-2	TGTGCCAGCGGCTGGCTCGAATCGGGAGATACGATCGGGGAGCTGTTTTTT	CASGWLESGDTIGELFF
TRBV20-1	.	few	TRBJ2-7	TGCAGTGCTAGGACGCGGGAACCCTACGAGCAGTACTTC	CSARTREPYEQYF
TRBV28	.	few	TRBJ2-7	TGTGCCAGCACGCGTGAACGGTACGAGCAGTACTTC	CASTRERYEQYF
TRBV20-1	.	many	TRBJ2-1	TGCAGTGCGATCAAGAGTAGGCCCTACAATGAGCAGTTCTTC	CSAIKSRPYNEQFF
TRBV4-1	TRBD2	.	TRBJ2-2	TGCGCCAGCAGCCAAGCCGAAAGTCCAGCGGGAGGCACCGGGGAGCTGTTTTTT	CASSQAESPAGGTGELFF
TRBV2	.	many	TRBJ1-1	TGTGCCAGCAGCCCAATTGGGAACACTGAAGCTTTCTTT	CASSPIGNTEAFF
TRBV28	TRBD2	few	TRBJ2-1	TGTGCCAGCAGTAGGCCGGGGGGTTCGGGTTGGTCCTACAATGAGCAGTTCTTC	CASSRPGGSGWSYNEQFF
TRBV24-1	.	.	TRBJ2-1	TGTGCCACACGGTCCGGGAAGGGGTACAATGAGCAGTTCTTC	CATRSGKGYNEQFF
TRBV3-1	TRBD2	many	TRBJ2-1	TGTGCCAGCAGCCGAGGGACTAGCGGGGGTAATGAGCAGTTCTTC	CASSRGTSGGNEQFF
TRBV5-1	.	many	TRBJ2-1	TGCGCCAGCAGCTTGGATAGGGACGTGTACAATGAGCAGTTCTTC	CASSLDRDVYNEQFF
TRBV27	TRBD1	.	TRBJ2-1	TGTGCCAGCAGTGCATTTCAACCGGGACAGCCGCCCTACAATGAGCAGTTCTTC	CASSAFQPGQPPYNEQFF
TRBV11-2	.	.	TRBJ2-7	TGTGCCAGCAGCTCCCTTAAAGGCCGTCCCGCCCCGTACTTC	CASSSLKGRPAPYF
TRBV11-3	TRBD1	.	TRBJ2-2	TGTGCCAGCAGCTCGACAGGGGTACCAAACACCGGGGAGCTGTTTTTT	CASSSTGVPNTGELFF
TRBV4-1	.	many	TRBJ1-5	TGCGCCAGCAGCCGAGACGCGGGGAGACAGCCCCAACATTTT	CASSRDAGRQPQHF
TRBV11-2	TRBD1	few	TRBJ1-5	TGTGCCAGCAGCGAAGGGGACAGGTTCAATCAGCCCCAGCATTTT	CASSEGDRFNQPQHF
TRBV14	TRBD2	many	TRBJ2-7	TGTGCCAGCAGCCGTAGCGGGAGCTCCTACGAGCAGTACTTC	CASSRSGSSYEQYF
TRBV2	.	many	TRBJ2-2	TGTGCCAGCGAGGGGGGGGGACAGTCTCTAACCGGGGAGCTGTTTTTT	CASEGGGQSLTGELFF
TRBV13	.	.	TRBJ1-1	TGTGCCAGCAGCTTCGCGGAAAGGGGTATGTCGTGGACTGAAGCTTTCTTT	CASSFAERGMSWTEAFF
TRBV11-2	.	few	TRBJ2-7	TGTGCCAGCAGACAACTCCGGACATATTACGAGCAGTACTTC	CASRQLRTYYEQYF
TRBV20-1	TRBD1	many	TRBJ2-5	TGCAGTGCTAGTCCCGGGACAGGGGGCGCGACCCAGTACTTC	CSASPGTGGATQYF
TRBV7-2	TRBD1	.	TRBJ2-7	TGTGCCAGCAGCTTCCAGACAGGGTTAGGATACGAGCAGTACTTC	CASSFQTGLGYEQYF
TRBV5-1	.	few	TRBJ2-7	TGCGCCAGCAGCTCCCGACTGGGCTACGAGCAGTACTTC	CASSSRLGYEQYF
TRBV29-1	TRBD1	many	TRBJ2-7	TGCAGCGTTGAGACAGGGGAGAGCTACGAGCAGTACTTC	CSVETGESYEQYF
TRBV19	.	once	TRBJ1-1	TGTGCCAGTAGTACAGCTGGGTATACTGAAGCTTTCTTT	CASSTAGYTEAFF
TRBV20-1	.	.	TRBJ1-5	TGCAGTGCCATGGGCGACCAGGGTCATCAGCCCCAGCATTTT	CSAMGDQGHQPQHF
TRBV14	.	.	TRBJ2-2	TGTGCCAGCAGCCCCCGGACCACCGGGGAGCTGTTTTTT	CASSPRTTGELFF
TRBV11-1	.	many	TRBJ1-1	TGTGCCAGCAGCCCTAATACCGAGAACACTGAAGCTTTCTTT	CASSPNTENTEAFF
TRBV3-1	.	.	TRBJ1-2	TGTGCCAGCAGCCAAGATAGGGCAGAGCACTATGGCTACACCTTC	CASSQDRAEHYGYTF
TRBV7-9	.	.	TRBJ2-1	TGTGCCAGCAGCTTGGTTCCGCCCTACCCCTCCTTGAATGAGCAGTTCTTC	CASSLVPPYPSLNEQFF
TRBV28	.	many	TRBJ1-4	TGTGCCAGCAGTTCTCAAAGACGCACTAATGAAAAACTGTTTTTT	CASSSQRRTNEKLFF
TRBV20-1	TRBD1	many	TRBJ2-3	TGCAGTGCTAATAACCCGGGACAGGGACCAGATACGCAGTATTTT	CSANNPGQGPDTQYF
TRBV7-2	.	.	TRBJ2-1	TGTGCCAGCAGCGCCAGGGGGGGACAGGGTATGACGGGAGGGAGGGACAATGAGCAGTTCTTC	CASSARGGQGMTGGRDNEQFF
TRBV4-1	.	few	TRBJ2-4	TGCGCCAGCAGCCAAGCAGGGGTGAGAAACATTCAGTACTTC	CASSQAGVRNIQYF
TRBV2	TRBD1	many	TRBJ2-3	TGTGCCAGCAGTGAAGAGGCAGGGGGTCAGGGAGATACGCAGTATTTT	CASSEEAGGQGDTQYF
TRBV7-9	TRBD2	.	TRBJ2-5	TGTGCCACCGGCCGAGCTAGCGGAGAGACCCAGTACTTC	CATGRASGETQYF
TRBV7-3	.	many	TRBJ1-1	TGTGCCAGCAGCTTAACGCTACAGAACACTGAAGCTTTCTTT	CASSLTLQNTEAFF
TRBV5-1	TRBD2	.	TRBJ2-1	TGCGCCAGCAGCCTAACCGGGACTACAGACTACAATGAGCAGTTCTTC	CASSLTGTTDYNEQFF
TRBV28	TRBD1	many	TRBJ2-7	TGTGCCAGCACCACACCGGGACAGGGGGCCTCCTACGAGCAGTACTTC	CASTTPGQGASYEQYF
TRBV6-1	.	many	TRBJ2-1	TGTGCCAGCAGTGACCCCCTTCTTGGGCTACCGTTCTTC	CASSDPLLGLPFF
TRBV2	.	many	TRBJ1-4	TGTGCCAGCAGTGTTTGGTTTGAAAAACTGTTTTTT	CASSVWFEKLFF
TRBV5-1	TRBD2	few	TRBJ2-1	TGCGCCAGCCGACCCTGGACTAGCTCCTACAATGAGCAGTTCTTC	CASRPWTSSYNEQFF
TRBV20-1	TRBD2	many	TRBJ2-1	TGCAGTGCGAACCCAAAAGCGGGATCCAACCACGGGCAGTTCTTC	CSANPKAGSNHGQFF
TRBV5-1	.	many	TRBJ1-1	TGCGCCAGCAGCCAAGACAGCACTGAAGCTTTCTTT	CASSQDSTEAFF
TRBV4-1	.	few	TRBJ1-2	TGCGCCAGCAGCCAAGTCGGAAATGGCTACACCTTC	CASSQVGNGYTF
TRBV5-5	.	few	TRBJ2-7	TGTGCCAGCAGCTCCCTTACGGGGTCTACCTACGAGCAGTACTTC	CASSSLTGSTYEQYF
TRBV3-1	TRBD1	many	TRBJ1-1	TGTGCCAGCAGAAGACAGGGAGAGACTGAAGCTTTCTTT	CASRRQGETEAFF
TRBV6-2/TRBV6-3	TRBD2	.	TRBJ2-1	TGTGCCAGCAGTACCCAGCGGGAGTCGGTCAATGAGCAGTTCTTC	CASSTQRESVNEQFF
TRBV12-3/TRBV12-4	.	many	TRBJ1-3	TGTGCCAGCAGTTTAGCGCGTCAGAGCTCTGGAAACACCATATATTTT	CASSLARQSSGNTIYF
TRBV6-1	.	many	TRBJ1-2	TGTGCCAGCACCCAGGGGAATCACTATGGCTACACCTTC	CASTQGNHYGYTF
TRBV9	TRBD2	few	TRBJ2-1	TGTGCCAGCAGCGTCTCTAGCGGGGCGAACAATGAGCAGTTCTTC	CASSVSSGANNEQFF
TRBV7-9	.	.	TRBJ2-7	TGTGCCAGCAGCTTAGACGGGACCTGGATTGAGCAGTACTTC	CASSLDGTWIEQYF
TRBV7-3	TRBD2	many	TRBJ2-2	TGTGCCAGCAGCTTTCTAGCGGACACCGGGGAGCTGTTTTTT	CASSFLADTGELFF
TRBV3-1	.	.	TRBJ2-7	TGTGCCAGCAGCCAAAACGGGGCCTCCTACGAGCAGTACTTC	CASSQNGASYEQYF
TRBV6-1	.	few	TRBJ2-7	TGTGCCAGCATGGCCCAATCCTACGAGCAGTACTTC	CASMAQSYEQYF
TRBV4-1	.	few	TRBJ1-2	TGCGCCAGCCATCCAGGCTTACTCCCTTCCTATGGCTACACCTTC	CASHPGLLPSYGYTF
TRBV11-2	TRBD1	many	TRBJ1-2	TGTGCCAGCAGCTTACAACTCCCGGACAGGGGGGACTATGGCTACACCTTC	CASSLQLPDRGDYGYTF
TRBV6-9	.	many	TRBJ1-1	TGTGCCAGCAGTTACGGGACGGTTAACACTGAAGCTTTCTTT	CASSYGTVNTEAFF